One sample yielded the 8 T cell receptor beta chains listed below, sequenced in a study of cytomegalovirus exposure and HLA in healthy donors. 60 Vbeta and 13 Jbeta primers were used in PCR. Repertoires were generated with immunoSEQ multiplex PCR, while TCRdb's copy carries only in-frame clones and drops some. The table shows 270,000 or so clones, with 80% to 95% occurring only once. The sample comprised PBMCs. The origin of the receptors is a girl aged 2 to 10 in good health and CMV-seronegative.

The chain carries TRBV30 and TRBJ2-3; tentative D call: TRBD2 (7 bases). Per germline, CDR1 GTSNPN and CDR2 SVGIG (reference sequence). Trimming stripped 2 bases from V and 1 base from J, with 13 bases between. There are 15 residues in the CDR3. The CDR3 region is CAWSQKGGGTDTQYF. The DNA for the CDR3 is TGTGCCTGGAGTCAAAAGGGGGGGGGCACAGATACGCAGTATTTT.

This chain connects TRBV6-5 to TRBJ2-2, with a weak D call TRBD1 (6 bases). Germline CDR1 is MNHEY and CDR2 is SVGAGI. Deletions cut 6 bases from V and 6 bases from J, with 14 bases between. The CDR3 totals 14 residues. Here the CDR3 DNA reads TGTGCCAGCAGGGACAGTGACGGATCCGGGGAGCTGTTTTTT. Protein sequence: CASRDSDGSGELFF.

J is TRBJ2-1 and V is TRBV5-1; the D gene is possibly TRBD1 (5 bases). Germline V gene lookup returns CDR1 SGHRS and CDR2 YFSETQ. The V end was cut by 3 bases, the J end by 3 bases, with 16 bases between. CDR3 length: 16 amino acids. Here the CDR3 reads CASSSQNLTVYNEQFF. CDR3 nucleotides: TGCGCCAGCAGCTCACAGAACTTGACAGTCTACAATGAGCAGTTCTTC.

V gene TRBV6-4 combines with J gene TRBJ1-5; tentatively, D is TRBD1 (6 bases). Germline V CDR1 and CDR2: MRHNA, SNTAGT. The CDR3 extends over 14 amino acids. V was cut by 5 bases and J by 2 bases, with 10 bases left in between. CDR3 coding DNA: TGTGCCAGCAGTTTGAGACAGGGCAATCAGCCCCAGCATTTT. Translated: CASSLRQGNQPQHF.

V and J are TRBV27 and TRBJ1-2; D is undetermined. V lost 2 bases to trimming and J lost 0 bases, with 7 bases between them. Per germline, CDR1 MNHEY and CDR2 SMNVEV (reference sequence). This CDR3 spans 14 amino acids. The CDR3 DNA is TGTGCCAGCAGTTTAAAAGGAGCTAACTATGGCTACACCTTC. Translating gives CASSLKGANYGYTF.

This rearrangement joins TRBV19 to TRBJ2-1; 9 positions match TRBD2. Unmatched junction bases numbered 14, after V lost 9 bases and J lost 2 bases. The CDR3 sequence is 17 residues long. Germline-derived CDR1 and CDR2 are LNHDA and SQIVND (reference sequence). The CDR3 DNA sequence: TGTGCCAGCACCCCCCGGGGAGCGGGGGGCCCCTACAATGAGCAGTTCTTC. This encodes CASTPRGAGGPYNEQFF. Using reference TRBV19 and TRBJ2-1 for the parts outside the CDR3, the full variable domain is DGGITQSPKYLFRKEGQNVTLSCEQNLNHDAMYWYRQDPGQGLRLIYYSQIVNDFQKGDIAEGYSVSREKKESFPLTVTSAQKNPTAFYLCASTPRGAGGPYNEQFFGPGTRLTVL.

This clone was counted once. J is TRBJ2-2 and V is TRBV10-1, with TRBD1 matching over 9 bases. Looked up from germline, CDR1 is WNHNN and CDR2 is SYGVQD (reference sequence). V shed 3 bases, J shed 6 bases, and the junction held 5 bases outside the gene matches. The CDR3 has 15 amino acids. CDR3 protein: CASSDPRQGAGELFF. DNA for the CDR3: TGCGCCAGCAGTGACCCTAGACAGGGGGCCGGGGAGCTGTTTTTT.

The J gene is TRBJ1-3, the V gene TRBV6-1, with TRBD1 as a possible D gene (5 bases). The V gene lost 6 bases and the J gene lost 0 bases, with 12 bases spanning the gap. The CDR3 contains 15 residues. Germline V gene data show CDR1 as MNHNS and CDR2 as SASEGT. The CDR3 region has the DNA TGTGCCAGCAGCGGGACTGTCCTCTCTGGAAACACCATATATTTT. Translated: CASSGTVLSGNTIYF.